Sequencing of this T cell receptor (beta chain) was carried out in a study of radiation and T cells in renal cell carcinoma. Documented time point: baseline pretreatment blood. Indicated treatment: 15 Gy SBRT to primary tumor, nephrectomy 4 weeks later. Blood was sampled at baseline, 2 weeks and 4 weeks after SBRT. Clear cell pathology was present in this patient's renal cell carcinoma. Of note for this clone: The antigen is not known.

Using immunoSEQ multiplex PCR, the repertoire was profiled, and TCRdb retains in-frame clones only, with some absent. The table lists approximately 100,000 clones, around 88% of them singletons. CDR1 and CDR2 from the germline V gene are GTSNPN and SVGIG (reference sequence). There are 12 residues in the CDR3. Trimming pared 4 bases from V and 6 bases from J, leaving 13 bases between. Study findings and constraints: Baseline intratumoral clonotype presence is unknown without pretreatment biopsies. From baseline, blood top tumor clonotypes peaked at 2 weeks post-radiation.

V is TRBV30 and J is TRBJ2-7; tentative D call: TRBD2 (6 bases). This sample comprised blood, obtained from a patient whose treatment included radiotherapy and nephrectomy. This TCR derives from a man aged 45-65 years with renal cell carcinoma. Here the CDR3 DNA reads TGTGCCTGGAATGGACCGGAGGGCGAGCAGTACTTC. Translated: CAWNGPEGEQYF.